These 17 T cell receptor beta chains were all obtained from the same sample, sequenced in a study of blood T cell repertoires in COVID-19. Here immunoSEQ multiplex PCR was the method, and the copy in TCRdb shows in-frame clones only, minus some. The data show over 140,000 clones, 80% to 85% seen once. Sequences were obtained from peripheral blood. These receptors were collected from a woman aged 60-75 years with acute or convalescent COVID-19.

The chain couples TRBV5-1 to TRBJ2-1; 15 nucleotides agree with TRBD2. The germline V gene encodes CDR1 SGHRS and CDR2 YFSETQ. The V segment lost 4 bases and the J segment 8 bases; nucleotides outside the gene matches: 4. The CDR3 runs to 15 residues. The CDR3 coding sequence is TGCGCCAGCAGCGGGGGACTAGCGGGAGGCCATGAGCAGTTCTTC. This sequence encodes CASSGGLAGGHEQFF.

The chain carries TRBV27 and TRBJ2-7; 8 bases match TRBD2. The V gene end was trimmed by 8 bases and the J gene end by 11 bases; junction bases not matched to a gene: 8. The germline V gene encodes CDR1 MNHEY and CDR2 SMNVEV (reference sequence). The CDR3 totals 11 residues. The DNA of the CDR3 is TGTGCCAGCCGGTCGGGAGGGGGGGAGTACTTC. Residues: CASRSGGGEYF.

This clone has a handful of counts. The rearrangement uses TRBV18 and TRBJ1-1, with TRBD1 matching over 10 bases. This CDR3 contains 15 residues. Trimming cost V 1 base and J 5 bases; bases outside gene matches: 4. The germline CDR1 and CDR2 sequences are KGHSH and LQKENI. The DNA of the CDR3 is TGTGCCAGCTCACCACTCGGGACAGGGGAAACTGAAGCTTTCTTT. Its protein is CASSPLGTGETEAFF.

The chain links TRBV28 to TRBJ2-3; tentative D call: TRBD2 (5 bases). The V and J ends lost 4 bases and 8 bases respectively, with 25 bases between them. Looked up from germline, CDR1 is MDHEN and CDR2 is SYDVKM. This CDR3 is 17 amino acids long. CDR3 amino acids: CASSSPSRGTLKGTQYF. CDR3 coding DNA: TGTGCCAGCAGTTCCCCTAGCCGGGGAACCCTCAAGGGTACGCAGTATTTT.

This chain connects TRBV7-9 to TRBJ2-3, with D perhaps matching TRBD2 (5 bases). Germline V gene sequence: CDR1 SEHNR, CDR2 FQNEAQ (reference sequence). The CDR3 has 16 amino acids. Trimming left V 0 bases short and J 2 bases short, with 12 bases between. The CDR3 coding sequence is TGTGCCAGCAGCTTAGCGGACTTTAGTACCACAGATACGCAGTATTTT. It translates to CASSLADFSTTDTQYF.

The rearrangement joins TRBV5-1 to TRBJ2-2, with 8 nucleotides matching TRBD1. CDR1 is SGHRS and CDR2 is YFSETQ in the germline V gene. The CDR3 totals 15 residues. V was clipped by 3 bases and J by 4 bases; unmatched bases: 5. The CDR3 spells CASSSRQGPTGELFF. The CDR3 DNA follows: TGCGCCAGCAGCTCCAGACAGGGGCCCACCGGGGAGCTGTTTTTT. Complete variable domain (other parts from reference TRBV5-1 and TRBJ2-2): KAGVTQTPRYLIKTRGQQVTLSCSPISGHRSVSWYQQTPGQGLQFLFEYFSETQRNKGNFPGRFSGRQFSNSRSEMNVSTLELGDSALYLCASSSRQGPTGELFFGEGSRLTVL.

The V and J genes are TRBV28 and TRBJ2-7; no definite D call. The CDR3 runs to 14 residues. Trimming took 4 bases from V and 2 from J, leaving 12 bases between them. Germline V lookup: CDR1 MDHEN, CDR2 SYDVKM. The CDR3 spells CASSSAYVTYEQYF. CDR3 in DNA: TGTGCCAGCAGTTCCGCCTATGTTACCTACGAGCAGTACTTC.

The chain couples TRBV12-3 or TRBV12-4 to TRBJ1-1, with a possible D match to TRBD1 (6 bases). The CDR3 has 13 residues. Trimming took off 9 bases at V and 6 bases at J, with 17 bases between the two ends. In DNA form, the CDR3 reads TGTGCCAGTACAGGGAGTGTTTTGGCTGAAGCTTTCTTT. It codes for CASTGSVLAEAFF.

This clone was counted a single time. This chain links TRBV6-5 with TRBJ1-6; 9 bases align to TRBD1. Germline V gene lookup returns CDR1 MNHEY and CDR2 SVGAGI. The CDR3 sequence is 15 residues long. The V segment lost 0 bases and the J segment 9 bases; nucleotides outside the gene matches: 3. The CDR3 spells CASSYSRQGGSPLHF. For the CDR3, the DNA is TGTGCCAGCAGTTACTCAAGACAGGGGGGTTCACCCCTCCACTTT.

J is TRBJ2-7 and V is TRBV5-5, with D possibly being TRBD1 (5 bases). Germline CDR1 SGHKS, CDR2 YYEKEE (reference sequence). The ends were cut back, 4 bases at V and 2 bases at J, with 10 bases in the middle. The CDR3 is made up of 13 amino acids. The CDR3, as DNA: TGTGCCAGCAGCCCCCCAGGGCCCTACGAGCAGTACTTC. This gives the protein CASSPPGPYEQYF. Full variable domain (missing parts from reference TRBV5-5 and TRBJ2-7): DAGVTQSPTHLIKTRGQQVTLRCSPISGHKSVSWYQQVLGQGPQFIFQYYEKEERGRGNFPDRFSARQFPNYSSELNVNALLLGDSALYLCASSPPGPYEQYFGPGTRLTVT.

This chain uses TRBV19 with TRBJ1-5; 9 positions agree with TRBD1. V trimming: 7 bases; J trimming: 7 bases; junction bases outside the gene matches: 8. This CDR3 region has 14 residues. Germline CDR1 is LNHDA and CDR2 is SQIVND (reference sequence). CDR3 in DNA: TGTGCCAGTACCTTAACAGGGGGCCGCCAGCCCCAGCATTTT. It encodes CASTLTGGRQPQHF.

The V call is TRBV4-3, the J call TRBJ2-5; maybe TRBD1 (6 bases). This CDR3 comprises 14 residues. Germline loops: CDR1 LGHNA, CDR2 YSLEER. Trimming left V 1 base short and J 5 bases short, with 11 bases between. CDR3 residues: CASSQAQGRETQYF. The CDR3 DNA sequence: TGCGCCAGCAGCCAAGCACAGGGAAGGGAGACCCAGTACTTC.

V is TRBV12-3 or TRBV12-4 and J is TRBJ1-2; D ambiguous. Trimming removed 6 bases from V and 0 bases from J, with 8 bases in between. This CDR3 spans 13 amino acids. CDR3 nucleotides: TGTGCCAGCAGAGACAAACCTAACTATGGCTACACCTTC. Translation gives CASRDKPNYGYTF.

The gene calls are TRBV9 and TRBJ1-2; tentative D call: TRBD1 (6 bases). V was trimmed by 0 bases and J by 4 bases, leaving 13 bases between them. Germline V CDR1 and CDR2: SGDLS, YYNGEE. The length of the CDR3 is 15 residues. CDR3 DNA: TGTGCCAGCAGCGTAGGCGGCGGGGGCGGCTATGGCTACACCTTC. Residues: CASSVGGGGGYGYTF.

The chain carries TRBV19 and TRBJ1-6; 8 bases line up with TRBD1. V was pared by 10 bases and J by 7 bases, with 15 bases of the junction left unmatched. CDR1 and CDR2 from the germline V gene are LNHDA and SQIVND (reference sequence). The CDR3 consists of 16 residues. The CDR3 bases are TGTGCCACTCGCGCAGGGGGCGTGATGTCCAATTCACCCCTCCACTTT. It translates to CATRAGGVMSNSPLHF. The full variable domain, completed using reference TRBV19 and TRBJ1-6, is DGGITQSPKYLFRKEGQNVTLSCEQNLNHDAMYWYRQDPGQGLRLIYYSQIVNDFQKGDIAEGYSVSREKKESFPLTVTSAQKNPTAFYLCATRAGGVMSNSPLHFGNGTRLTVT.

The V gene is TRBV3-1 (or the pseudogene TRBV3-2), the J gene TRBJ2-3; D gene unclear. This CDR3 spans 14 amino acids. V lost 1 base and J 3 bases, leaving 8 bases between the germline ends. CDR1 LGHDT and CDR2 YNNKEL come from the germline V gene (reference sequence). The CDR3 region is CASSQGIRTDTQYF. In DNA form, the CDR3 reads TGTGCCAGCAGCCAAGGAATCAGGACAGATACGCAGTATTTT.

This rearrangement joins TRBV28 to TRBJ2-1; 14 positions match TRBD2. The J segment lost 8 bases and the V segment lost 6 bases, leaving 9 bases of the junction unmatched. CDR3 length: 16 residues. CDR1 is MDHEN, CDR2 SYDVKM, per germline. The CDR3 here is CASSLSGTSGSYEQFF. The CDR3 nucleotides read TGTGCCAGCAGCCTATCTGGGACTAGCGGGAGTTATGAGCAGTTCTTC.